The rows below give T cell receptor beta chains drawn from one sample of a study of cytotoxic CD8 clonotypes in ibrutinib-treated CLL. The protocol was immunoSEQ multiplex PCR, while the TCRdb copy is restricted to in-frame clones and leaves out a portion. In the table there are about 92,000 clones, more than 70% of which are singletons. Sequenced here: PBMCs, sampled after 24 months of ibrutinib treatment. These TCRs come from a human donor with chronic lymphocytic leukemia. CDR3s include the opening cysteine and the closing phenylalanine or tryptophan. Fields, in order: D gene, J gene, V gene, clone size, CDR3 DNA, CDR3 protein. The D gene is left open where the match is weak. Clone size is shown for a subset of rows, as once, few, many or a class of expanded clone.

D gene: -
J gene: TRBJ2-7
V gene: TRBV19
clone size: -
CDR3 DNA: TGTGCCAGTAGTAACAGGGCGGACTCCTACGAGCAGTACTTC
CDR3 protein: CASSNRADSYEQYF

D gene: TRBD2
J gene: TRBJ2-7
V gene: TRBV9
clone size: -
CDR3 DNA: TGTGCCAGCAGCGTCGGACTAGCGGGCTCCTACGAGCAGTACTTC
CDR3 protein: CASSVGLAGSYEQYF

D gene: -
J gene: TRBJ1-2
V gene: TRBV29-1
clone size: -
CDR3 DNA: TGCAGCGTTGAACAGGGAGCACATGGCTACACCTTC
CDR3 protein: CSVEQGAHGYTF

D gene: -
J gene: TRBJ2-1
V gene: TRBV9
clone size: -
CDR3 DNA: TGTGCCAGCAGCGTAGGCCCGGGGGGCTCGGATGAGCAGTTCTTC
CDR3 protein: CASSVGPGGSDEQFF

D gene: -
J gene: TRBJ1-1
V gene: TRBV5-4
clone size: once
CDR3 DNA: TGTGCCAGCAGCTTGGTACAGCCACTATACACTGAAGCTTTCTTT
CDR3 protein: CASSLVQPLYTEAFF

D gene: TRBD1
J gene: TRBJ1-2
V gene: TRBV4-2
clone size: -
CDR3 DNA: TGTGCCAGCAGCCCGATATTCGGGGACAGGGGGGAGGTTGGGCATGGCTACACCTTC
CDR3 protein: CASSPIFGDRGEVGHGYTF

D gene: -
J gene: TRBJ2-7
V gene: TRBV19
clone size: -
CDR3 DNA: TGTGCCAGTAGCCACGCTGCGCAGGGCTACGAGCAGTACTTC
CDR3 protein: CASSHAAQGYEQYF

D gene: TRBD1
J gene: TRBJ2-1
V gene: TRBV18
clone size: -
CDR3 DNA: TGTGCCAGCTCACCGACCAGGGACGGACAGGCGAAGCAGTTCTTC
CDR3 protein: CASSPTRDGQAKQFF

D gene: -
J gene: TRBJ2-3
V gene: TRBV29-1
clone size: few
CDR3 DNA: TGCAGCGCAGATAACAGGGCAGATACGCAGTATTTT
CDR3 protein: CSADNRADTQYF

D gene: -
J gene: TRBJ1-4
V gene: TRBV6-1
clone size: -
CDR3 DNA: TGTGCCAGCGAACAAGAAGCAACTAATGAAAAACTGTTTTTT
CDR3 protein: CASEQEATNEKLFF

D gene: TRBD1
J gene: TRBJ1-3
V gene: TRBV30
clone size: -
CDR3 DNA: TGTGCCTGGAGCACAGGGGGTGGAAACACCATATATTTT
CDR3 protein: CAWSTGGGNTIYF

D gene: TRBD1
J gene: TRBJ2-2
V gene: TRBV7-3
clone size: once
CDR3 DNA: TGTGCCAGCAGCTGGGACAGGTCCACCGGGGAGCTGTTTTTT
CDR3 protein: CASSWDRSTGELFF

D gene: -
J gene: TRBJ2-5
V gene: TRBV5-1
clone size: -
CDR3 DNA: TGCGCCAGCAAGACAGGAGCATTCCCAGAAGAGACCCAGTACTTC
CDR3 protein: CASKTGAFPEETQYF

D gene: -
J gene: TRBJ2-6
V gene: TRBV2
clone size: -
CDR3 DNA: TGTGCCAGCAGTGAAGCTGATTCTGGGGCCAACGTCCTGACTTTC
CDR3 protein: CASSEADSGANVLTF

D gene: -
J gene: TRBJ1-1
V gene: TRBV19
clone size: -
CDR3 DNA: TGTGCCAGTAGGCCCGGGGCAGGGTTAGGCACTGAAGCTTTCTTT
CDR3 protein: CASRPGAGLGTEAFF

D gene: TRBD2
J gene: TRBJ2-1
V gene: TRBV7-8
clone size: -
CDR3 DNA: TGTGCCAGCAGCTTAGTCCGCGGGGGGGACCATGAGCAGTTCTTC
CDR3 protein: CASSLVRGGDHEQFF

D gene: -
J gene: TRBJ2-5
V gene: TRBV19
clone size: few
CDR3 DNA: TGTGCCAGTGGCCCCCGTGGCAGGGTAGAAGAGACCCAGTACTTC
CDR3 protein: CASGPRGRVEETQYF

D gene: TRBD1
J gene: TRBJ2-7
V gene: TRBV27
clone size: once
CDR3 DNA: TGTGCCAGCAGTACACCGGGACAGTTTTACGAGCAGTACTTC
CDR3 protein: CASSTPGQFYEQYF

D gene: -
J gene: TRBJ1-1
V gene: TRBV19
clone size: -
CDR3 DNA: TGTGCCAGTAGTATGGTCAGAACATTGCTTGACACTGAAGCTTTCTTT
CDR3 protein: CASSMVRTLLDTEAFF

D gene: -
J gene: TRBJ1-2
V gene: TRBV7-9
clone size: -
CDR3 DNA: TGTGCCAGCAGCCAAAAAGACACCTCAAACTATGGCTACACCTTC
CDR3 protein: CASSQKDTSNYGYTF

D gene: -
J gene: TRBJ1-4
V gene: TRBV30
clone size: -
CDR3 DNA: TGTGCCTGCCAAAAGGGGTATGAAAAACTGTTTTTT
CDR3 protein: CACQKGYEKLFF

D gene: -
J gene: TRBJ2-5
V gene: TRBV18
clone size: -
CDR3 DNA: TGTGCCAGCTCACCGCAGGGGTACCAAGAGACCCAGTACTTC
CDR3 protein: CASSPQGYQETQYF

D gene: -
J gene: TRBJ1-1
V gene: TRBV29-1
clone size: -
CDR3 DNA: TGCAGCGTTGCCCATCACAGGGAGGTAACTGAAGCTTTCTTT
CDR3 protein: CSVAHHREVTEAFF